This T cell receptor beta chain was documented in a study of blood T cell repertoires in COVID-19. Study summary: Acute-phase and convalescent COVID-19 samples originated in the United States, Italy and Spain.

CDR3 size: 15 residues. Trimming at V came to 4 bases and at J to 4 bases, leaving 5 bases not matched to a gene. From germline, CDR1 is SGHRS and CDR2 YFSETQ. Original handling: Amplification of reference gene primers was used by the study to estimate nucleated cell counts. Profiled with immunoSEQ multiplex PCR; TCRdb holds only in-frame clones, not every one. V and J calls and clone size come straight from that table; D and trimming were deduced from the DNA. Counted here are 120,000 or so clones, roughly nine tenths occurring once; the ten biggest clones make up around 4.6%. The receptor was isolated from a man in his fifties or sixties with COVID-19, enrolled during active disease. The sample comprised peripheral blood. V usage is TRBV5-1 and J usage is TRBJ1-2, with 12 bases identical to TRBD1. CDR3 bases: TGCGCCAGCAGCCCGGGACAGGGGGCCGGCTATGGCTACACCTTC. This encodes CASSPGQGAGYGYTF.